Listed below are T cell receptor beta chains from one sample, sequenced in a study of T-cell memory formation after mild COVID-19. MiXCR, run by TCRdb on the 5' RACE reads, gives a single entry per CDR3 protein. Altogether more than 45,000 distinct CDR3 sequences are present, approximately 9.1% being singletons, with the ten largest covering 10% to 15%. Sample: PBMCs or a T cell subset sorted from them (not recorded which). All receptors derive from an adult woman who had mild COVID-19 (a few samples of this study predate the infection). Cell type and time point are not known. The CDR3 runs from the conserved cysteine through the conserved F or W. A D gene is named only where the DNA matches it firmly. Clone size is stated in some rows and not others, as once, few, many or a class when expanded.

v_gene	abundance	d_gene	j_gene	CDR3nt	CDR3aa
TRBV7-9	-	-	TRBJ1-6	TGTGCCAGCAGCTTTGGTATTTCTGATTCACCCCTCCACTTT	CASSFGISDSPLHF
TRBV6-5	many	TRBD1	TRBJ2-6	TGTGCCAGCAGTTACCTAGCCGGATCGACAGGGCACCTATGGGGGGCCAACGTCCTGACTTTC	CASSYLAGSTGHLWGANVLTF
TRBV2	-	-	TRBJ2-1	TGTGCCAGCAGTGGCGAACCCTCCTACAATGAGCAGTTCTTC	CASSGEPSYNEQFF
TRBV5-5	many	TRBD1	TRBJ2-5	TGTGCCAGCAGCCCCACAGGGGGTCGAGAGACCCAGTACTTC	CASSPTGGRETQYF
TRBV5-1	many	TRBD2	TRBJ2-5	TGCGCCAGCAGCTTGTCTCTAGCGGGGGGACCGCAAGAGACCCAGTACTTC	CASSLSLAGGPQETQYF
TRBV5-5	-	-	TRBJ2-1	TGTGCCAGCAGCTTGTTTGGAGACTCCTACAATGAGCAGTTCTTC	CASSLFGDSYNEQFF
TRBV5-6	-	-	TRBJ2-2	TGTGCCAGCAGCTGGGGGTTTTCAGTCACCGGGGAGCTGTTTTTT	CASSWGFSVTGELFF
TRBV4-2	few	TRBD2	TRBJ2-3	TGTGCCAGCAGCCAGGGACTAGCGGGAGGGCCGGCAGATACGCAGTATTTT	CASSQGLAGGPADTQYF
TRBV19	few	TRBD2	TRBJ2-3	TGTGCCACCCCTTCTTGGAGTAGCGGGATACCGAATCTGAGCACAGATACGCAGTATTTT	CATPSWSSGIPNLSTDTQYF
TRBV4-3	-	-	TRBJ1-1	TGCGCCAGCAGCCAAGATTCGGCTGGGAACACTGAAGCTTTCTTT	CASSQDSAGNTEAFF
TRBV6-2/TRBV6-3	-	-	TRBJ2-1	TGTGCCAGCACCGTTAGCGGAGGGGGAGGGCCGAGAAATGAGCAGTTCTTC	CASTVSGGGGPRNEQFF
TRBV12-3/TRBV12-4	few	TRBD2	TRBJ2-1	TGTGCCAGCAGCCGGACTAGCGGATACAATGAGCAGTTCTTC	CASSRTSGYNEQFF
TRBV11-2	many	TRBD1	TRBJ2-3	TGTGCCAGCAGCTTAGTCTCCCGGACAGGGGGCAGGGCAGATACGCAGTATTTT	CASSLVSRTGGRADTQYF
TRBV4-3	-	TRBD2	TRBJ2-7	TGCGCCAGCAGCCGCGACGTAGCGGGAGGGATTGAGCAGTACTTC	CASSRDVAGGIEQYF
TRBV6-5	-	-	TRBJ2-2	TGTGCCAGCAGTTACAGGGGGGACACCGGGGAGCTGTTTTTT	CASSYRGDTGELFF
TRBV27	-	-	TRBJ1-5	TGTGCCAGCAGTTTATGGGGGAACCGGGGGGTCAATCAGCCCCAGCATTTT	CASSLWGNRGVNQPQHF
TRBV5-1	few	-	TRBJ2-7	TGCGCCAGCACGGGGGACAGATTCTACGAGCAGTACTTC	CASTGDRFYEQYF
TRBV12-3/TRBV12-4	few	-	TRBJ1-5	TGTGCCAGCAGTCTTGGACAGTCCTATAGCAATCAGCCCCAGCATTTT	CASSLGQSYSNQPQHF
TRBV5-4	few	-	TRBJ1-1	TGTGCCAGCAGGAACCGGGACCTTGAAGCTTTCTTT	CASRNRDLEAFF
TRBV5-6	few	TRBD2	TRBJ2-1	TGTGCCAGCAGATTCCCGGGGGGGTTAGTGCAGTTCTTC	CASRFPGGLVQFF
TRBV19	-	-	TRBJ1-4	TGTGCCAGTAGTTGGGCAACTAATGAAAAACTGTTTTTT	CASSWATNEKLFF
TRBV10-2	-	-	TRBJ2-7	TGCGCCAGCAGTGTATTCCGGGGTAGCTCCTACGAGCAGTACTTC	CASSVFRGSSYEQYF
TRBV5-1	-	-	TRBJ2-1	TGCGCCAGCAGTCAGGACGTTAGCTCCTACAATGAGCAGTTCTTC	CASSQDVSSYNEQFF
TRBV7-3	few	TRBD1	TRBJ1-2	TGTGCCAGCAGCTACGGGACAGGGTATGGCTACACCTTC	CASSYGTGYGYTF
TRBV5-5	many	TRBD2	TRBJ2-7	TGTGCCAGCAGCTACGTGGGGGGGTACGAGCAGTACTTC	CASSYVGGYEQYF
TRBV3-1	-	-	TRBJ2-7	TGTGCCAGCAGCCAGGACTACGAGCAGTACTTC	CASSQDYEQYF
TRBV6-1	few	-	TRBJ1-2	TGTGCCAGCAGCCCCTGGGGTATGACTAACTATGGCTACACCTTC	CASSPWGMTNYGYTF
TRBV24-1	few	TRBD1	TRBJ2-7	TGTGCCACCAGTGATAATTCGGCCCGCGGACAGGGAAGAAACGAGCAGTACTTC	CATSDNSARGQGRNEQYF
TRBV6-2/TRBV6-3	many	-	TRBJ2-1	TGTGCCACCGCAATCCGGGGAAATGAGCAGTTCTTC	CATAIRGNEQFF
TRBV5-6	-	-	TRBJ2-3	TGTGCCGGAGCAATCGGCGCGACAGATACGCAGTATTTT	CAGAIGATDTQYF
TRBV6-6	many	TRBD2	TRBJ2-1	TGTGCCAGCAGTTACTCGGGACTAGCGGGAGTGTACAATGAGCAGTTCTTC	CASSYSGLAGVYNEQFF
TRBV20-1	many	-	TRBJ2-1	TGCAGTGCTCAGGAGGGAGTAGCCCGGGAGCAGTTCTTC	CSAQEGVAREQFF
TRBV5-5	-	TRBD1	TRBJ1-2	TGTGCCAGCAGCCCGGGACAGGGCTCCTCTTGGCATGGCTACACCTTC	CASSPGQGSSWHGYTF
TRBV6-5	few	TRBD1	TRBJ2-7	TGTGCCAGCAGACTACAGGGGACCTACGAGCAGTACTTC	CASRLQGTYEQYF
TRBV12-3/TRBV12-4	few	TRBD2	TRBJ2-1	TGTGCCAGCAGTTCGCCTAGCGGGGGGGCCAGGAATGAGCAGTTCTTC	CASSSPSGGARNEQFF
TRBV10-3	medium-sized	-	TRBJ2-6	TGTGCCAGCCAACCAGGAACTGGGGCCAACGTCCTGACTTTC	CASQPGTGANVLTF
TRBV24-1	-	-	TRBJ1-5	TGTGCCACCAGTCAAGGGGCAGGGGGCAATCAGCCCCAGCATTTT	CATSQGAGGNQPQHF
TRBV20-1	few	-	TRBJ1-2	TGCAGTGCTAGCGCGATTATGGACTATGGCTACACCTTC	CSASAIMDYGYTF
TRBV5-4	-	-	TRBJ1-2	TGTGCCAGCAGCCCATGGGGGAATGGCTACACCTTC	CASSPWGNGYTF
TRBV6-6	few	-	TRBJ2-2	TGTGCCAGCAGTTACGGGCTAGACCGGGCAGGGGAGCTGTTTTTT	CASSYGLDRAGELFF
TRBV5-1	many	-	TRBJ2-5	TGCGCCAGCAGCTTGAAGGAGACCCAGTACTTC	CASSLKETQYF
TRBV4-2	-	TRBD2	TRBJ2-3	TGTGCCAGCAGCCCCAGACTAGCGGGAGGGACAGATACGCAGTATTTT	CASSPRLAGGTDTQYF
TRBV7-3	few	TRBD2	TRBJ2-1	TGTGCCAGCAGCTTAAATCCAGCGGGGATGCTTTACAATGAGCAGTTCTTC	CASSLNPAGMLYNEQFF
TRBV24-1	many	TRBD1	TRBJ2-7	TGTGCCACCAGTGACCCTTCGACAGGGAACCGCGAGCAGTACTTC	CATSDPSTGNREQYF
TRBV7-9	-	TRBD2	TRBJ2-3	TGTGCCAGCAGCTTCGGGGGGGGTAGCGGGAGCACAGATACGCAGTATTTT	CASSFGGGSGSTDTQYF
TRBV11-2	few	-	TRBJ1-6	TGTGCCAGCAGCTCAGGGAGTAATAATTCACCCCTCCACTTT	CASSSGSNNSPLHF
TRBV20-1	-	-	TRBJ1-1	TGCAGTGCTCCCCTGCAAGTGAACACTGAAGCTTTCTTT	CSAPLQVNTEAFF
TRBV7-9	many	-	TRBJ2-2	TGTGCCAGCAGCCGCCTCGGGGCTAGGGATACCGGGGAGCTGTTTTTT	CASSRLGARDTGELFF